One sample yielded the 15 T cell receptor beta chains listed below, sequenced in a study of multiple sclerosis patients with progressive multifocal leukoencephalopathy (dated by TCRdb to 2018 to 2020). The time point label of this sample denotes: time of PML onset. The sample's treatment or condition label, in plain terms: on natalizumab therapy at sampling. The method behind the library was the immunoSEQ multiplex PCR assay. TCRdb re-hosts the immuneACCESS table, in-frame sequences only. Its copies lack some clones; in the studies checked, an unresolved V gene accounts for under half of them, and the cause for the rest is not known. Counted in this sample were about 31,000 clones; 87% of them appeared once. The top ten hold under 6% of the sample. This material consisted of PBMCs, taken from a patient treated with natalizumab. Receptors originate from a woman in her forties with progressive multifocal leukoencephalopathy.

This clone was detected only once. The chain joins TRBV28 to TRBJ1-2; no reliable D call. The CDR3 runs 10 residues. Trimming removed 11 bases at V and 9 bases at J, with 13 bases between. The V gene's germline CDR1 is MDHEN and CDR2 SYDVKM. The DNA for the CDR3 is TGTGCCGGCCACGGCTTAAGCTACACCTTC. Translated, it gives CAGHGLSYTF.

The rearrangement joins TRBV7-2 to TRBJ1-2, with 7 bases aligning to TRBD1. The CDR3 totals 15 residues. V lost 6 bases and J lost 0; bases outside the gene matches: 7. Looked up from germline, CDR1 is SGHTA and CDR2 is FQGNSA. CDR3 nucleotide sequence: TGTGCCAGCAGTCCTAGACAGGGTTCTAACTATGGCTACACCTTC. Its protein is CASSPRQGSNYGYTF. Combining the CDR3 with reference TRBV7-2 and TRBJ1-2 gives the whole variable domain GAGVSQSPSNKVTEKGKDVELRCDPISGHTALYWYRQSLGQGLEFLIYFQGNSAPDKSGLPSDRFSAERTGGSVSTLTIQRTQQEDSAVYLCASSPRQGSNYGYTFGSGTRLTVV.

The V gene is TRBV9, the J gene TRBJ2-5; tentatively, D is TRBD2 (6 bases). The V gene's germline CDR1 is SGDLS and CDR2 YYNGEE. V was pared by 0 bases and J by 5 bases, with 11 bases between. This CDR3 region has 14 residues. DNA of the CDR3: TGTGCCAGCAGCGTAGAGACGGGGAGGGAGACCCAGTACTTC. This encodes CASSVETGRETQYF.

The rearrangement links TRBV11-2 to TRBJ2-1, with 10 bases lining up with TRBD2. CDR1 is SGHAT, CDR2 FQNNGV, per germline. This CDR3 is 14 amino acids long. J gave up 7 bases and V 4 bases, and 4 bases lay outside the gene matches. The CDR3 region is CASSWASGSNEQFF. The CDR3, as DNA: TGTGCCAGCAGCTGGGCTAGCGGGAGTAATGAGCAGTTCTTC.

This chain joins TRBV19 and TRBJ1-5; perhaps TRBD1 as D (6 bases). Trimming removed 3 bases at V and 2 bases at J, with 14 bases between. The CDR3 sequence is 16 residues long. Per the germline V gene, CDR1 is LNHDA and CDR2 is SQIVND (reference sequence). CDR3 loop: CASSIAGQRGNQPQHF. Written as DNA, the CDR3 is TGTGCCAGTAGTATCGCGGGACAAAGGGGCAATCAGCCCCAGCATTTT. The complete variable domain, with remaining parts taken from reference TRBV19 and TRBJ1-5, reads DGGITQSPKYLFRKEGQNVTLSCEQNLNHDAMYWYRQDPGQGLRLIYYSQIVNDFQKGDIAEGYSVSREKKESFPLTVTSAQKNPTAFYLCASSIAGQRGNQPQHFGDGTRLSIL.

This chain's CDR3 is CASSPKYEQYF. CDR3 DNA: TGTGCCAGCTCACCCAAATACGAGCAGTACTTC. The rearrangement links TRBV18 to TRBJ2-5; D is unresolved. The tail of the sequence fits TRBJ2-7 better, so the J call may be wrong. CDR1 is KGHSH, CDR2 LQKENI, per germline. The CDR3 loop spans 11 amino acids.

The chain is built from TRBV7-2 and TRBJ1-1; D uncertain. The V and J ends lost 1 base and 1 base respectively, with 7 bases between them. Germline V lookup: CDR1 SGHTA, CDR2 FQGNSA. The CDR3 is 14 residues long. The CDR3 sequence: CASSLVAGNTEAFF. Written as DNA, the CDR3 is TGTGCCAGCAGCTTAGTAGCTGGGAACACTGAAGCTTTCTTT.

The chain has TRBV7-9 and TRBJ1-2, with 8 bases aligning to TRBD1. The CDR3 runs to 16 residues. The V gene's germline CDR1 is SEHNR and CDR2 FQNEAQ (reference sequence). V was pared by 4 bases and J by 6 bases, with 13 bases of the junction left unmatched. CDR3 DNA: TGTGCCAGCAGCTCCCTGGACAGGGCCCTGGAGAATGGCTACACCTTC. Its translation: CASSSLDRALENGYTF.

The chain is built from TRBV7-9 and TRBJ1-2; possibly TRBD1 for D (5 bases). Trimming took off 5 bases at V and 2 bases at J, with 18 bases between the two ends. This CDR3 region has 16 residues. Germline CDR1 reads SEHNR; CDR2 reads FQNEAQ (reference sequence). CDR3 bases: TGTGCCAGCAGCCCAAATCTAGGGGCAGGGAACTATGGCTACACCTTC. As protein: CASSPNLGAGNYGYTF.

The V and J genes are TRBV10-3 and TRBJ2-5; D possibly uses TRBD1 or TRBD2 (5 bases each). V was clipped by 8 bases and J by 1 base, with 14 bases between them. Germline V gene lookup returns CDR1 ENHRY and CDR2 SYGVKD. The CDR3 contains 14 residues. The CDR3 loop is CAIGGGLPQETQYF. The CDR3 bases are TGTGCCATCGGTGGGGGTCTGCCCCAAGAGACCCAGTACTTC.

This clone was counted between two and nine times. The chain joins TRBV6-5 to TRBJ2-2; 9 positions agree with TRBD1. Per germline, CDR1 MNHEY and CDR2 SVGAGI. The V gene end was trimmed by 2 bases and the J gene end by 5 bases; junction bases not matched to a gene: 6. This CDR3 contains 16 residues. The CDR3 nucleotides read TGTGCCAGCAGTTACGGAGGGACAGGGTCGACCGGGGAGCTGTTTTTT. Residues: CASSYGGTGSTGELFF.

In nucleotides, the CDR3 is TGTGCCAGCAGGGAGTCAGGGCTTTACAATGAGCAGTTCTTC. It encodes CASRESGLYNEQFF. The V and J genes are TRBV7-8 and TRBJ2-1; a weak D match, TRBD1 (5 bases). V dropped 6 bases and J dropped 4 bases, with 13 bases sitting between them. Germline-derived CDR1 and CDR2 are SGHVS and FQNEAQ. The CDR3 runs 14 residues.

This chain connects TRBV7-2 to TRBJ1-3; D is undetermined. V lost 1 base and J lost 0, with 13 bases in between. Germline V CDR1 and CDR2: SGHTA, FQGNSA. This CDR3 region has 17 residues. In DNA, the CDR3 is TGTGCCAGCAGCTTAGGATCAGCCCCGAGCTCTGGAAACACCATATATTTT. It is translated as CASSLGSAPSSGNTIYF.

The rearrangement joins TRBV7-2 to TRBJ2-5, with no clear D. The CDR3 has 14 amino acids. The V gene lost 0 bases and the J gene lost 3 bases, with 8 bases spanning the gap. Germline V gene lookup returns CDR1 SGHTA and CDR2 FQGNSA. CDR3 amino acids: CASSLAWGKETQYF. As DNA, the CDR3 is TGTGCCAGCAGCTTAGCGTGGGGAAAAGAGACCCAGTACTTC.

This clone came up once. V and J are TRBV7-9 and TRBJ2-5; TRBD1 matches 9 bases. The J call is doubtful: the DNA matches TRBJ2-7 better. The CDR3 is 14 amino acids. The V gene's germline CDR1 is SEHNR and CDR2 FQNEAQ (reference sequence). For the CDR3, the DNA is TGTGCCAGCAGCTTAGGGACAGGGGTCGTCGAGCAGTACTTC. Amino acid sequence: CASSLGTGVVEQYF.